What follows describes a single T cell receptor beta chain. The sample is drawn from a study of identical twins. This CDR3 region has 13 residues. With 0 bases removed from V and 6 bases from J, the gap between germline ends came to 11 bases. The germline V gene encodes CDR1 GTSNPN and CDR2 SVGIG (reference sequence). One entry per CDR3 protein results from TCRdb running MiXCR on the 5' RACE reads. The profile shows 690,000 or so distinct CDR3 sequences, 5.5% to 7.5% of them singletons. This clonotype was sampled from a man aged 18 to 35 in good health. Sequencing used naive T cells sorted from blood. The gene calls are TRBV30 and TRBJ1-1, with D uncertain. The CDR3 coding sequence is TGTGCCTGGAGTGTGCAGCGGCGTTCTGAAGCTTTCTTT. Translating gives CAWSVQRRSEAFF.